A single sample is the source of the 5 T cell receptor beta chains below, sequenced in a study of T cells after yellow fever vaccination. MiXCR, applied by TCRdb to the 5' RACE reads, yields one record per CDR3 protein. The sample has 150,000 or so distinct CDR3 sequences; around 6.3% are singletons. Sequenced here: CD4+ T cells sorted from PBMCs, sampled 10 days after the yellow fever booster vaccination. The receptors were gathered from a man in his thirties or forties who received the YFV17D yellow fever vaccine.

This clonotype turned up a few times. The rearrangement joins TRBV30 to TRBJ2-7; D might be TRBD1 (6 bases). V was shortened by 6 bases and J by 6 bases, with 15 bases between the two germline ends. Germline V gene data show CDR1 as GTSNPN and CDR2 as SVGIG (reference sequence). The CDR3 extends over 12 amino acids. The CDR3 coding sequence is TGTGCCTGCCGACAGGCCCGTAGCGAGCAGTACTTC. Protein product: CACRQARSEQYF.

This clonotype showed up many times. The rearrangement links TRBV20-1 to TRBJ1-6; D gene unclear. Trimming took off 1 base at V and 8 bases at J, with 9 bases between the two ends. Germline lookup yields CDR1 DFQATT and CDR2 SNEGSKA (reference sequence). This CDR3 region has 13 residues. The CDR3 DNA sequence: TGCAGTGCTAGAGGCGTGTGGGATTCACCCCTCCACTTT. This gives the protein CSARGVWDSPLHF.

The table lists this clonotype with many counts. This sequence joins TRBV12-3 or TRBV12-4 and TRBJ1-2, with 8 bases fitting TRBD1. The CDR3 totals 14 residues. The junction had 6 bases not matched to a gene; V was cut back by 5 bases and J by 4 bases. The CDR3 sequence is CASSRDRTSYGYTF. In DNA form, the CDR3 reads TGTGCCAGCAGTCGGGACAGGACCAGCTATGGCTACACCTTC.

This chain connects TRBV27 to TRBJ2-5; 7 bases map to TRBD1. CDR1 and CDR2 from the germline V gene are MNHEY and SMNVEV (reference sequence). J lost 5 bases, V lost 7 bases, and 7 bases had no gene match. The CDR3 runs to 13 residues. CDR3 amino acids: CASKQQGRETQYF. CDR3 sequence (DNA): TGTGCCAGCAAACAACAGGGGCGGGAGACCCAGTACTTC.

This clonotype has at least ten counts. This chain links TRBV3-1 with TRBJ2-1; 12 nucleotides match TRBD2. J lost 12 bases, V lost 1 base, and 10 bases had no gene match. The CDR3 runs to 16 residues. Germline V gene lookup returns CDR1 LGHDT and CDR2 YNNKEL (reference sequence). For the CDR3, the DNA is TGTGCCAGCAGCCAAGGTCTAGCGGGAGGGCTTTCGGTGCAGTTCTTC. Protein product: CASSQGLAGGLSVQFF.